The clone carrying this T cell receptor (beta chain) was recorded once. These data belong to a study of blood T cell repertoires in COVID-19. In the study overall: The United States, Italy and Spain supplied acute and convalescent COVID-19 samples. PBMCs, B-cell-depleted T cells, or T cells provided the cDNA or gDNA that made up the material.

Profiling relied on immunoSEQ multiplex PCR, and the TCRdb table lists in-frame clones only, not all of them. The sample shows 130,000 to 150,000 clones, around 80% of them seen only once. This TCR derives from a woman of 80 years or more in a cohort sampled during active or convalescent COVID-19. Material for sequencing was peripheral blood.

The CDR3 loop is CASSVGRQGWETQYF. The CDR3, as DNA: TGTGCCAGCAGCGTAGGTCGACAGGGTTGGGAGACCCAGTACTTC. The rearrangement links TRBV9 to TRBJ2-5; 7 positions agree with TRBD1. Germline trimming cut 0 bases from V and 5 bases from J; bases unmatched to any gene: 7. This CDR3 region has 15 residues. CDR1 is SGDLS and CDR2 is YYNGEE in the germline V gene.